The 24 T cell receptor beta chains listed next were all sequenced from one sample in a study of blood T cell repertoires in COVID-19. Only in-frame clones appear in the TCRdb table, and some are missing; sequencing was by immunoSEQ multiplex PCR. The data show about 180,000 clones, roughly 88% seen once. The material sequenced was peripheral blood. These receptors originate from a human donor with active or convalescent COVID-19. The donor label of this sample is uncertain.

This clone occurred a few times. The V and J genes are TRBV19 and TRBJ2-3, with 8 bases fitting TRBD2. V was pared by 3 bases and J by 7 bases, with 3 bases of the junction left unmatched. Germline V lookup: CDR1 LNHDA, CDR2 SQIVND (reference sequence). The CDR3 loop spans 13 amino acids. CDR3 sequence (DNA): TGTGCCAGTAGTATGAGCGGGAGAAATACGCAGTATTTT. Encoded protein: CASSMSGRNTQYF.

The chain recombines TRBV7-9 with TRBJ2-7, with D unclear. The germline CDR1 and CDR2 sequences are SEHNR and FQNEAQ (reference sequence). The CDR3 covers 13 residues. With 1 base removed from V and 3 bases from J, the gap between germline ends came to 7 bases. The DNA of the CDR3 is TGTGCCAGCAGCTTAGAGAGGAGCTACGAGCAGTACTTC. As protein: CASSLERSYEQYF.

This chain links TRBV29-1 with TRBJ2-7, with TRBD1 matching over 9 bases. There are 11 residues in the CDR3. Germline-derived CDR1 and CDR2 are SQVTM and ANQGSEA. With 7 bases clipped from V and 6 bases from J, the junction kept 4 bases outside the gene matches. The CDR3 region has the DNA TGCAGCGCCCGGACAGGGGTCGAGCAGTACTTC. Encoded protein: CSARTGVEQYF.

The chain couples TRBV5-4 to TRBJ1-3; D is unresolved. This CDR3 is built from 14 residues. V was trimmed by 1 base and J by 4 bases, leaving 9 bases between them. Germline V gene lookup returns CDR1 SGHNT and CDR2 YYREEE (reference sequence). The CDR3 region has the DNA TGTGCCAGCAGCTTGAGAGGGTCGGGAAACACCATATATTTT. Amino acid sequence: CASSLRGSGNTIYF.

The J gene is TRBJ1-3, the V gene TRBV21-1; the table assigns TRBD1, which was not confirmed against the DNA. TRBV21-1 represents a pseudogene. There are 14 residues in the CDR3. CDR3 sequence (DNA): TGTGCCAGCATCTCGGACAAATCTGGAAACACCATATATTTT. It is translated as CASISDKSGNTIYF.

The chain links TRBV11-2 to TRBJ1-4; tentatively, D is TRBD1 (6 bases). Trimming removed 7 bases at V and 8 bases at J, with 23 bases between. Looked up from germline, CDR1 is SGHAT and CDR2 is FQNNGV. The CDR3 consists of 16 residues. The CDR3: CASTISGGRRREKLFF. The CDR3 DNA reads TGTGCCAGCACCATATCCGGGGGGCGCAGGAGAGAAAAACTGTTTTTT.

CDR3 coding DNA: TGTGCCACCAGTGTTGGGGAGGGACCCCTCCAGGAGACCCAGTACTTC. Amino acid sequence: CATSVGEGPLQETQYF. The chain employs TRBV24-1 and TRBJ2-5; TRBD2 agrees at 7 bases. The germline V gene encodes CDR1 KGHDR and CDR2 SFDVKD. This CDR3 is built from 16 residues. Trimming at V came to 5 bases and at J to 5 bases, leaving 13 bases not matched to a gene.

This chain links TRBV12-3 or TRBV12-4 with TRBJ1-2; the D gene is possibly TRBD1 (6 bases). V dropped 2 bases and J dropped 6 bases, with 10 bases sitting between them. This CDR3 region has 13 residues. The DNA for the CDR3 is TGTGCCAGCAGTTTAATGGGGGCGGATGGCTACACCTTC. It specifies CASSLMGADGYTF.

This rearrangement joins TRBV5-1 to TRBJ1-2; 7 nucleotides line up with TRBD1. After removal of 4 bases from V and 1 base from J, the junction contained 13 bases not matched to a gene. The germline V gene encodes CDR1 SGHRS and CDR2 YFSETQ. The CDR3 is made up of 17 amino acids. CDR3 DNA: TGCGCCAGCAGCCGGGAGGGGACAGTATCCCTTAACTATGGCTACACCTTC. It is translated as CASSREGTVSLNYGYTF.

V and J are TRBV3-1 (or the pseudogene TRBV3-2) and TRBJ2-1; TRBD2 matches at 11 bases. Germline trimming cut 3 bases from V and 10 bases from J; bases unmatched to any gene: 11. The CDR3 has 16 amino acids. CDR1 and CDR2 (germline): LGHDT, YNNKEL (reference sequence). The CDR3 reads CASSHSPLAGGREQFF. CDR3 DNA sequence: TGTGCCAGCAGCCATAGTCCGCTAGCGGGGGGTAGGGAGCAGTTCTTC.

This clone was recorded only once. CDR3 in amino acids: CASSYSGGTGEQYF. CDR3 bases: TGTGCCAGCAGTTACTCCGGGGGGACGGGCGAGCAGTACTTC. V and J are TRBV6-5 and TRBJ2-7, with 7 nucleotides matching TRBD2. The CDR3 length is 14 residues. The V and J ends lost 0 bases and 6 bases, in that order; junction bases with no gene match: 5. Germline lookup yields CDR1 MNHEY and CDR2 SVGAGI.

This clone was picked up a small number of times. The chain recombines TRBV7-9 with TRBJ2-7; TRBD2 matches 9 bases. CDR1 and CDR2 (germline): SEHNR, FQNEAQ (reference sequence). This CDR3 has 16 residues. With 2 bases clipped from V and 2 bases from J, the junction kept 7 bases outside the gene matches. The CDR3 nucleotides are TGTGCCAGCAGCTTAAGCGGGGGGTTCCGAACCTACGAGCAGTACTTC. The encoded protein is CASSLSGGFRTYEQYF. Variable domain in full (rest from reference TRBV7-9 and TRBJ2-7): DTGVSQNPRHKITKRGQNVTFRCDPISEHNRLYWYRQTLGQGPEFLTYFQNEAQLEKSRLLSDRFSAERPKGSFSTLEIQRTEQGDSAMYLCASSLSGGFRTYEQYFGPGTRLTVT.

The chain recombines TRBV5-4 with TRBJ2-7, with D possibly called TRBD1 or TRBD2 (10 bases each). In germline, CDR1 is SGHNT, CDR2 YYREEE (reference sequence). V was cut by 5 bases and J by 0 bases, with 27 bases left in between. The CDR3 length is 19 residues. This CDR3 is CASSHAGTGASGSSYEQYF. In nucleotides, the CDR3 is TGTGCCAGCAGTCACGCCGGGACAGGGGCTAGCGGGAGCTCCTACGAGCAGTACTTC.

V is TRBV15 and J is TRBJ1-4; no firm D call. This CDR3 comprises 16 residues. Germline CDR1 and CDR2: LNHNV and YYDKDF (reference sequence). V gave up 3 bases and J gave up 7 bases, with 18 bases separating them. CDR3 loop: CATSSSTWPKGEKLFF. Written as DNA, the CDR3 is TGTGCCACCAGCAGTTCGACTTGGCCTAAAGGTGAAAAACTGTTTTTT.

As to this clone: This specimen includes other DNA sequences encoding the same CDR3. The chain couples TRBV24-1 to TRBJ2-5, with TRBD1 as a possible D gene (6 bases). V lost 1 base and J 4 bases, leaving 12 bases between the germline ends. Germline CDR1 reads KGHDR; CDR2 reads SFDVKD. CDR3 size: 15 residues. The CDR3 sequence is CATSDLSGQRETQYF. CDR3 coding DNA: TGTGCCACCAGTGATTTATCCGGACAGAGAGAGACCCAGTACTTC.

V gene TRBV5-1 combines with J gene TRBJ2-3; 12 nucleotides line up with TRBD2. The V gene's germline CDR1 is SGHRS and CDR2 YFSETQ. The CDR3 has 17 amino acids. V lost 2 bases and J lost 1; bases outside the gene matches: 5. For the CDR3, the DNA is TGCGCCAGCAGCTTACTAGCGGGAGGAGGAGGCACAGATACGCAGTATTTT. Translating it yields CASSLLAGGGGTDTQYF.

The V gene is TRBV11-2, the J gene TRBJ1-1; D is ambiguous. Trimming took off 0 bases at V and 1 base at J, with 6 bases between the two ends. CDR3 length: 14 residues. Germline-derived CDR1 and CDR2 are SGHAT and FQNNGV. The CDR3 DNA sequence: TGTGCCAGCAGCTTAGAGGTCGGGAACACTGAAGCTTTCTTT. Encoded protein: CASSLEVGNTEAFF.

This chain links TRBV27 with TRBJ1-1, with TRBD1 identical over 8 bases. Trimming took 2 bases from V and 11 from J; bases not matched to a gene: 1. There are 11 residues in the CDR3. CDR1 MNHEY and CDR2 SMNVEV come from the germline V gene (reference sequence). CDR3 sequence: CASSLQGAAFF. In DNA, the CDR3 is TGTGCCAGCAGTTTACAGGGGGCGGCTTTCTTT.

This clone came up a few times. The gene calls are TRBV28 and TRBJ1-5; 7 bases line up with TRBD1. Germline trimming cut 5 bases from V and 6 bases from J; bases unmatched to any gene: 10. From germline, CDR1 is MDHEN and CDR2 SYDVKM. This CDR3 has 15 amino acids. In nucleotides, the CDR3 is TGTGCCAGCAGTAAAAAAGGGGGCTGGGGTCAGCCCCAGCATTTT. Protein product: CASSKKGGWGQPQHF.

The chain uses TRBV4-1 and TRBJ1-2, with 7 positions matching TRBD1. Germline V gives CDR1 MGHRA, CDR2 YSYEKL. CDR3 size: 17 residues. J was trimmed by 2 bases and V by 3 bases; bases with no gene match: 12. Here the CDR3 reads CASSHIIEGRGNYGYTF. CDR3 nucleotide sequence: TGCGCCAGCAGCCATATAATAGAGGGCAGGGGGAACTATGGCTACACCTTC.

The gene calls are TRBV19 and TRBJ1-1, with a weak D call TRBD1 (5 bases). The CDR3 covers 13 residues. Trimming removed 3 bases from V and 7 bases from J, with 12 bases in between. The germline CDR1 and CDR2 sequences are LNHDA and SQIVND (reference sequence). The CDR3: CASSISGGYEAFF. The CDR3 DNA reads as TGTGCCAGTAGTATCAGCGGGGGTTATGAAGCTTTCTTT.

V and J are TRBV3-1 (or the pseudogene TRBV3-2) and TRBJ2-7; 8 bases align to TRBD1. The CDR3 consists of 15 residues. With V trimmed by 2 bases and J by 7 bases, 10 bases remained unmatched. Germline V gives CDR1 LGHDT, CDR2 YNNKEL (reference sequence). The CDR3 DNA reads as TGTGCCAGCAGCCAATATGGCAGGGGGCTTAGGGAGCAGTACTTC. This sequence encodes CASSQYGRGLREQYF.

The J gene is TRBJ1-1, the V gene TRBV2; D gene uncertain. Germline V gene lookup returns CDR1 SNHLY and CDR2 FYNNEI. The CDR3 is made up of 15 amino acids. Deletions cut 7 bases from V and 4 bases from J, with 19 bases between. The DNA of the CDR3 is TGTGCCAGCACCAAGATGGAGCTTTTTGGCACTGAAGCTTTCTTT. Residues: CASTKMELFGTEAFF.

The rearrangement links TRBV6-5 to TRBJ2-1; 12 bases are shared with TRBD2. Trimming took 6 bases from V and 4 from J; bases not matched to a gene: 4. This CDR3 region has 15 residues. Per germline, CDR1 MNHEY and CDR2 SVGAGI. The CDR3 DNA is TGTGCCAGCAGCGCCGGGACTAGCGGGTACAATGAGCAGTTCTTC. It yields the protein CASSAGTSGYNEQFF.